Below, 32 T cell receptor beta chains from the same sample are listed, as sequenced in a study of regulatory T cells in long-lasting Graves disease. Time point of the sample: newly diagnosed GD, antithyroid drugs for less than 3 months. RNA isolated from PBMCs was used to make the TCR library. Researchers made TCR beta libraries by using iRepertoire HTBI primers and running Arm-PCR on CDR3 regions. TCRdb re-called the multiplex PCR reads through MiXCR, storing one row per CDR3 protein. The table lists about 560,000 distinct CDR3 sequences, approximately 16% of them singletons, with about 12% in the top ten. The data were also submitted as part of a second study, on T cells in Graves' hyperthyroidism and ophthalmopathy.

The sequencing used peripheral blood mononuclear cells (PBMCs), collected at new diagnosis, from a patient treated with antithyroid drugs. These receptors originate from a man aged 18 to 35 with Graves disease.

This clonotype was observed a single time. The junction departs from the called germline gene at one end, perhaps through a read error. This chain links TRBV2 with TRBJ1-2; 8 bases are a match to TRBD1. The CDR3 is 15 residues long. The germline V gene encodes CDR1 SNHLY and CDR2 FYNNEI. The CDR3 spells CVSGGGQASSGGYTF. CDR3 DNA: TGTGTCAGCGGGGGGGGACAGGCTTCCTCGGGGGGCTACACCTTC.

This clonotype appeared many times. The chain recombines TRBV20-1 with TRBJ1-1, with TRBD1 as a possible D gene (5 bases). CDR3 length: 15 amino acids. The germline V gene has CDR1 DFQATT and CDR2 SNEGSKA (reference sequence). The V gene lost 1 base and the J gene lost 0 bases, with 12 bases spanning the gap. The CDR3 nucleotides are TGCAGTGCTAGAGGGTTGGGCAGGGTGAACACTGAAGCTTTCTTT. It is translated as CSARGLGRVNTEAFF.

This clonotype was seen ten or more times. The chain carries TRBV3-1 and TRBJ2-3; perhaps TRBD1 as D (6 bases). V lost 0 bases and J 1 base, leaving 14 bases between the germline ends. The CDR3 is 17 residues long. Per germline, CDR1 LGHDT and CDR2 YNNKEL (reference sequence). CDR3 DNA sequence: TGTGCCAGCAGCCAAGATGGGGACACTCTAGGCACAGATACGCAGTATTTT. Translated: CASSQDGDTLGTDTQYF.

Ten or more counts support this clonotype. The chain employs TRBV6-1 and TRBJ2-7, with TRBD1 as a possible D gene (6 bases). The CDR3 loop spans 13 amino acids. The germline V gene encodes CDR1 MNHNS and CDR2 SASEGT. Trimming pared 2 bases from V and 1 base from J, leaving 6 bases between. The chain's CDR3 is CASSEQGSYEQYF. In nucleotides, the CDR3 is TGTGCCAGCAGTGAACAGGGGTCCTACGAGCAGTACTTC.

About this clonotype itself: It may be a read error: a sequence one base away is much more abundant. The chain is built from TRBV6-1 and TRBJ1-5; D is unresolved. The DNA matches TRBJ2-3 better at its end, which makes the J call doubtful. CDR3 length equals 15 residues. Germline CDR1 reads MNHNS; CDR2 reads SASEGT. The CDR3 reads CASNPHPRGDQPQYF. The CDR3 DNA reads TGTGCCAGCAATCCCCACCCGAGAGGAGATCAGCCCCAGTATTTT.

This clonotype was picked up a small number of times. The V gene is TRBV5-1, the J gene TRBJ2-1; 11 bases are shared with TRBD2. CDR3 length: 15 residues. Germline V CDR1 and CDR2: SGHRS, YFSETQ. With V trimmed by 0 bases and J by 9 bases, 5 bases remained unmatched. In DNA, the CDR3 is TGCGCCAGCAGCTTGGGTAGCGGGAGGGTCGGTGAGCAGTTCTTC. This codes for CASSLGSGRVGEQFF.

This clonotype was observed a handful of times. V and J are TRBV2 and TRBJ1-3; no definite D call. V lost 3 bases and J 0 bases, leaving 9 bases between the germline ends. This CDR3 is 15 amino acids long. Germline V gene sequence: CDR1 SNHLY, CDR2 FYNNEI. CDR3 nucleotide sequence: TGTGCCAGCAGTGACACAGCGAGCTCTGGAAACACCATATATTTT. This codes for CASSDTASSGNTIYF.

In its sample, this clonotype was seen a few times. This sequence joins TRBV6-9 and TRBJ1-1, with TRBD1 identical over 7 bases. V shed 3 bases, J shed 4 bases, and the junction held 11 bases outside the gene matches. Germline-derived CDR1 and CDR2 are MNHGY and SVAAGI. This CDR3 spans 16 amino acids. This CDR3 reads CASSYYTRGAATEAFF. For the CDR3, the DNA is TGTGCCAGCAGTTACTATACCAGGGGGGCGGCCACTGAAGCTTTCTTT.

This clonotype occurred many times. The V call is TRBV27, the J call TRBJ2-1; D is uncertain. V was pared by 7 bases and J by 3 bases, with 10 bases between. The CDR3 has 13 residues. In germline, CDR1 is MNHEY, CDR2 SMNVEV (reference sequence). CDR3 sequence (DNA): TGTGCCAGCAAAGGAAGGAGCTACAATGAGCAGTTCTTC. This gives the protein CASKGRSYNEQFF.

This rearrangement joins TRBV9 to TRBJ2-7; TRBD2 is a possible D gene (6 bases). Germline CDR1 SGDLS, CDR2 YYNGEE. The germline V and J ends were trimmed by 0 bases and 4 bases, with 11 bases remaining between them. The CDR3 is 14 residues long. This chain's CDR3 is CASSVAAGTYEQYF. The CDR3 DNA is TGTGCCAGCAGCGTAGCGGCGGGAACATACGAGCAGTACTTC.

The V and J genes are TRBV12-3 or TRBV12-4 and TRBJ2-5, with TRBD2 matching over 9 bases. J was trimmed by 7 bases and V by 7 bases; bases with no gene match: 4. This CDR3 region has 12 residues. CDR3 nucleotides: TGTGCCAGCAAACCGGGACTAGCGACCCAGTACTTC. This gives the protein CASKPGLATQYF.

This chain uses TRBV7-2 with TRBJ2-7; tentative D call: TRBD1 (6 bases). The V and J ends lost 4 bases and 6 bases respectively, with 16 bases between them. The CDR3 sequence is 14 residues long. Germline V gives CDR1 SGHTA, CDR2 FQGNSA. Written as DNA, the CDR3 is TGTGCCAGCAGCTCTGTGGACAGAATAGTCGAGCAGTACTTC. Residues: CASSSVDRIVEQYF.

This clonotype turned up a few times. The chain couples TRBV7-8 to TRBJ2-3; no definite D call. Germline lookup yields CDR1 SGHVS and CDR2 FQNEAQ. CDR3 size: 15 residues. V was shortened by 1 base and J by 2 bases, with 10 bases between the two germline ends. The CDR3 here is CASSLGGFNTDTQYF. The CDR3 DNA follows: TGTGCCAGCAGCTTAGGGGGTTTCAACACAGATACGCAGTATTTT.

The genes are TRBV20-1 and TRBJ2-1, with 12 bases identical to TRBD2. Germline V CDR1 and CDR2: DFQATT, SNEGSKA (reference sequence). V dropped 3 bases and J dropped 4; count of bases not matched to a gene: 4. The CDR3 totals 15 residues. The CDR3 sequence is CSASPLAGGYNEQFF. The CDR3 DNA reads as TGCAGTGCTAGCCCGCTAGCGGGAGGGTACAATGAGCAGTTCTTC.

This chain connects TRBV12-3 or TRBV12-4 to TRBJ2-7, with 12 bases aligning to TRBD2. V shed 5 bases and J 6 bases; nucleotides not matched to a gene: 11. CDR3 size: 16 residues. CDR3 sequence: CASSPWTSGTFSEQYF. Written as DNA, the CDR3 is TGTGCCAGCAGTCCATGGACTAGCGGGACATTCTCCGAGCAGTACTTC.

This chain uses TRBV6-5 with TRBJ2-1; 8 nucleotides align to TRBD2. The CDR3 sequence is 16 residues long. J was trimmed by 4 bases and V by 0 bases; bases with no gene match: 5. Germline V gene lookup returns CDR1 MNHEY and CDR2 SVGAGI. Here the CDR3 reads CASSYSGSGAYNEQFF. The CDR3, as DNA: TGTGCCAGCAGTTACTCGGGTAGCGGGGCGTACAATGAGCAGTTCTTC.

In this sample, this clonotype turned up many times. A much larger clone is a single base away; this may be a read error. The rearrangement joins TRBV11-2 to TRBJ2-1; D remains ambiguous. Per germline, CDR1 SGHAT and CDR2 FQNNGV. Trimming removed 6 bases from V and 7 bases from J, with 7 bases in between. The CDR3 runs to 11 residues. This CDR3 reads CASRPGNEQFF. The CDR3, as DNA: TGTGCCAGCAGGCCGGGTAATGAGCAGTTCTTC. Supplemented by reference TRBV11-2 and TRBJ2-1, the full variable domain reads EAGVAQSPRYKIIEKRQSVAFWCNPISGHATLYWYQQILGQGPKLLIQFQNNGVVDDSQLPKDRFSAERLKGVDSTLKIQPAKLEDSAVYLCASRPGNEQFFGPGTRLTVL.

The chain links TRBV20-1 to TRBJ2-7; TRBD2 matches 11 bases. CDR3 length: 17 residues. V lost 0 bases, J lost 2 bases, and 9 bases stayed unmatched. Per the germline V gene, CDR1 is DFQATT and CDR2 is SNEGSKA (reference sequence). CDR3: CSARDILAGVRTYEQYF. Here the CDR3 DNA reads TGCAGTGCTAGAGATATACTAGCGGGAGTACGGACCTACGAGCAGTACTTC.

On this clonotype: At one boundary the junction diverges from the germline segment, which might be a read error. The V and J genes are TRBV27 and TRBJ2-5, with D possibly matching TRBD2 (6 bases). CDR1 and CDR2 (germline): MNHEY, SMNVEV (reference sequence). The CDR3 contains 15 residues. CDR3: CASSTPSAGRETQCF. The CDR3 DNA reads as TGTGCCAGCAGTACCCCTAGTGCGGGAAGGGAGACCCAGTGCTTC.

This clonotype was picked up many times. The chain is built from TRBV5-1 and TRBJ1-2; no firm D call. Germline-derived CDR1 and CDR2 are SGHRS and YFSETQ. The CDR3 extends over 15 amino acids. V lost 0 bases, J lost 1 base, and 10 bases lay in between. The CDR3, as DNA: TGCGCCAGCAGCTTGGAAGGGCCAATTAACTATGGCTACACCTTC. Encoded protein: CASSLEGPINYGYTF.

This clonotype has at least ten counts. V gene TRBV28 combines with J gene TRBJ2-2; D possibly corresponds to TRBD2 (5 bases). In germline, CDR1 is MDHEN, CDR2 SYDVKM. Trimming left V 0 bases short and J 4 bases short, with 12 bases between. The length of the CDR3 is 16 residues. CDR3 sequence (DNA): TGTGCCAGCAGTTTATGGGTTAGCGAGGGCACCGGGGAGCTGTTTTTT. Translated: CASSLWVSEGTGELFF.

This clonotype was counted at least ten times. The chain links TRBV12-3 or TRBV12-4 to TRBJ2-1, with D perhaps given as TRBD1 or TRBD2 (5 bases each). The CDR3 length is 14 residues. V was shortened by 2 bases and J by 7 bases, with 12 bases between the two germline ends. CDR3 coding DNA: TGTGCCAGCAGTTTATTGGGGGTCAGGAATGAGCAGTTCTTC. Protein: CASSLLGVRNEQFF.

This clonotype was observed a handful of times. The chain employs TRBV6-2 or TRBV6-3 and TRBJ2-5, with D perhaps matching TRBD1 (6 bases). The CDR3 contains 14 residues. Between the trimmed V and J ends, which lost 4 bases and 0 bases, there was a span of 9 bases. The germline V gene encodes CDR1 MNHEY and CDR2 SVGEGT. CDR3 loop: CASSSGTHQETQYF. In nucleotides, the CDR3 is TGTGCCAGCAGTTCCGGGACACACCAAGAGACCCAGTACTTC.

CDR3 in amino acids: CATSDLDSQLEQFF. CDR3 nucleotides: TGTGCCACCAGTGATTTGGACTCACAGTTGGAGCAGTTCTTC. This sequence joins TRBV24-1 and TRBJ2-1, with no clear D. Trimming left V 0 bases short and J 10 bases short, with 12 bases between. The germline V gene encodes CDR1 KGHDR and CDR2 SFDVKD. CDR3 length: 14 amino acids.

This clonotype appeared many times. The gene calls are TRBV30 and TRBJ1-5; D perhaps matches TRBD1 (5 bases). CDR1 is GTSNPN, CDR2 SVGIG, per germline (reference sequence). CDR3 length: 15 residues. V lost 0 bases to trimming and J lost 3 bases, with 12 bases between them. CDR3 bases: TGTGCCTGGAGTGTACCTGGGGCTTCCAATCAGCCCCAGCATTTT. As protein: CAWSVPGASNQPQHF.

Many counts were recorded for this clonotype. The V gene is TRBV5-1, the J gene TRBJ2-1; TRBD2 matches at 7 bases. The junction had 6 bases not matched to a gene; V was cut back by 2 bases and J by 4 bases. Germline CDR1 reads SGHRS; CDR2 reads YFSETQ. The CDR3 totals 15 residues. CDR3 sequence reads: CASSFTGGGYNEQFF. Here the CDR3 DNA reads TGCGCCAGCAGCTTTACGGGAGGAGGTTACAATGAGCAGTTCTTC.

V usage is TRBV20-1 and J usage is TRBJ2-1; the match to TRBD2 covers 7 bases. This CDR3 is built from 13 residues. V lost 6 bases to trimming and J lost 1 base; unmatched junction nucleotides: 3. CDR1 DFQATT and CDR2 SNEGSKA come from the germline V gene (reference sequence). The CDR3: CSAGLTSYNEQFF. The CDR3 nucleotides are TGCAGTGCGGGACTAACGTCCTACAATGAGCAGTTCTTC.

The rearrangement joins TRBV19 to TRBJ2-1, with D perhaps matching TRBD2 (5 bases). This CDR3 comprises 12 residues. In germline, CDR1 is LNHDA, CDR2 SQIVND (reference sequence). V was cut by 5 bases and J by 7 bases, with 9 bases left in between. Here the CDR3 DNA reads TGTGCCAGTAGTGAAAGAGGGAATGAGCAGTTCTTC. Residues: CASSERGNEQFF.

Only a few counts were recorded for this clonotype. This rearrangement joins TRBV5-1 to TRBJ1-4, with D hard to call. CDR1 SGHRS and CDR2 YFSETQ come from the germline V gene. The CDR3 contains 15 residues. Trimming stripped 1 base from V and 4 bases from J, with 11 bases between. CDR3 in amino acids: CASSLRPESNEKLFF. CDR3 in DNA: TGCGCCAGCAGCTTGAGGCCAGAGAGTAATGAAAAACTGTTTTTT.

The table lists this clonotype with many counts. This chain links TRBV6-2 or TRBV6-3 with TRBJ2-1, with a weak D call TRBD2 (6 bases). The CDR3 runs 15 residues. Germline loops: CDR1 MNHEY, CDR2 SVGEGT. Deletions cut 0 bases from V and 3 bases from J, with 9 bases between. This CDR3 reads CASSYSGGNYNEQFF. The CDR3 DNA sequence: TGTGCCAGCAGTTACTCTGGCGGGAACTACAATGAGCAGTTCTTC.

Details on this clonotype: The junction and the germline gene differ at one end; a read error may be behind it. The chain is built from TRBV7-7 and TRBJ2-4; D could derive from TRBD1 or TRBD2 (6 bases each). The CDR3 spans 17 residues. The germline gives CDR1 SSHAT, CDR2 FNYEAQ (reference sequence). The CDR3 region has the DNA TGTGCTAGCAGTTTTAAACCGGGGGCATGGGCCAAAAACATTCAGTACTTC. Translated: CASSFKPGAWAKNIQYF.

The genes are TRBV9 and TRBJ2-2; possible D gene TRBD2, 5 bases. Germline assignment: CDR1 SGDLS and CDR2 YYNGEE. V gave up 0 bases and J gave up 7 bases, with 13 bases separating them. This CDR3 has 15 residues. Here the CDR3 reads CASSVGRLAGGELFF. In nucleotides, the CDR3 is TGTGCCAGCAGCGTAGGAAGGCTAGCCGGCGGGGAGCTGTTTTTT.